This T cell receptor (beta chain) was profiled in a study of identifying expanded T cells in peripheral blood (dated by TCRdb to the late 2010s). Turning to the overall study: Four technical replicates, made by sequencing separate aliquots from the same pool of genomic DNA, were compared pairwise.

During the collection period, no immune events, such as infections, were documented for the healthy donors. To calibrate time-dependent variance in a beta-binomial model of T-cell clone differential abundance, blood repertoires from healthy donors were used as a training cohort. The training cohort included 10 or so healthy donors, of whom 3 were female and 7 were male. The donors were between about 25 and 70 years old, with an average age of around 42 years. Whole blood was collected from each healthy donor at three time points spaced 2 to 3 weeks apart and obtained from a commercial supplier. For immunosequencing, genomic DNA was extracted from whole blood that had not been sorted. TCRbeta CDR3 regions were profiled with the immunoSEQ Assay using bias-controlled multiplex PCR amplification of genomic DNA. The authors processed their data as follows. To quantify the absolute abundance of each unique TCRbeta CDR3 region, the sequences were collapsed and filtered. Two models were used to test differential abundance: a binomial model (Fisher-equivalent) and a beta-binomial model that adds time-dependent variance fitted from healthy donors. Clones with fewer than 5 combined templates were removed, and a clone was called differentially abundant if the clone's Benjamini-Hochberg FDR was below 0.01. Using the form v = (b*log(k)+a)^2, the beta-binomial variance was modeled as a function of the total template count across the two samples. TCRdb limited this immuneACCESS table to in-frame rearrangements with V and J called. A share of clones is missing; checked studies link under half to unresolved V genes, and the rest is unexplained. V and J calls plus clone size are reproduced from that table; the DNA served to infer D and trimming. This sample is represented by around 90,000 clones; more than 70% of them were singletons. The top ten constitute roughly 4% of the sample.

Overall study outcomes, separate from this receptor: Across all healthy-donor time intervals, the beta-binomial model significantly lowered both the number of clones called differentially abundant and the false-positive rate. The binomial model flagged around 1.2 differentially abundant clones between technical replicates but roughly 15 over around two weeks and around 19 over approximately 4 weeks. Across all healthy donors, variance in clone template counts between two-week samples was found to increase significantly with total template count. It was expected by the authors that biological variance in healthy repertoires might increase further over much longer intervals, such as months to years.

Deletion took 1 base off V and 6 bases off J, with a span of 14 bases between the germline ends. CDR1 LGHNA and CDR2 YSLEER were looked up in the germline V gene. Reading from cysteine to phenylalanine, the CDR3 counts 15 amino acids. The only DNA kept is the CDR3, 45 bases in frame from the first base. Concerning this clone itself: Its antigen has not been determined. No clone much larger than this one lies a single base away; base qualities are absent.

Material for sequencing was blood. The source of this sequence is a person aged 18 to 70 in good health. The rearrangement combines TRBV4-3 with TRBJ2-3, and the D gene may be TRBD2, 5 bases matching. The bases read TGCGCCAGCAGCCAAGTAATGGTAGCGAGGGATACGCAGTATTTT. This sequence encodes CASSQVMVARDTQYF.